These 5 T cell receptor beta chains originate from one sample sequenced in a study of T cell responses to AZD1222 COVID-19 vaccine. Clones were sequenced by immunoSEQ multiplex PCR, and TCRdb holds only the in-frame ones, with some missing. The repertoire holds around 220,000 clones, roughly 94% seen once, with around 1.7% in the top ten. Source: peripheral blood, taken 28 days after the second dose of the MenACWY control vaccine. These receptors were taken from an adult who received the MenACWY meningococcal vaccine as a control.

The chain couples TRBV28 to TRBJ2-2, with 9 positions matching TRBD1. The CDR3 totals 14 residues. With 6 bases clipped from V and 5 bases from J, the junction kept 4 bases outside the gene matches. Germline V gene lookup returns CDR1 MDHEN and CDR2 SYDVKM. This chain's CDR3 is CASRGTGWTGELFF. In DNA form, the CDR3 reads TGTGCCAGCAGGGGGACAGGGTGGACCGGGGAGCTGTTTTTT.

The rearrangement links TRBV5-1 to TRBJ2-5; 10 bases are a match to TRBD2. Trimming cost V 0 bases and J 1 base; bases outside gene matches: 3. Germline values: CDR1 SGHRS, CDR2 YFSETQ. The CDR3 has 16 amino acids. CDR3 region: CASSLEERGGQETQYF. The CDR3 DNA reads TGCGCCAGCAGCTTGGAGGAGCGGGGGGGCCAAGAGACCCAGTACTTC.

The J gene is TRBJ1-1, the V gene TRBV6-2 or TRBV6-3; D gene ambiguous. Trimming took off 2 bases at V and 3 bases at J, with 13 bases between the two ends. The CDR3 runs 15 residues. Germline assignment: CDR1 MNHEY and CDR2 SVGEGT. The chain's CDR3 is CASSYRAGADTEAFF. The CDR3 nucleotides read TGTGCCAGCAGTTACCGTGCGGGTGCGGACACTGAAGCTTTCTTT.

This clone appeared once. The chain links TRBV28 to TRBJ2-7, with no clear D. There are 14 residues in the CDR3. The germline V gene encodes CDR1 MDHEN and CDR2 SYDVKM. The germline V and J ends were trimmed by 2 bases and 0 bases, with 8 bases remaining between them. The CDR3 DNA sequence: TGTGCCAGCAGTTTACCTCAGAGCTCCTACGAGCAGTACTTC. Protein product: CASSLPQSSYEQYF.

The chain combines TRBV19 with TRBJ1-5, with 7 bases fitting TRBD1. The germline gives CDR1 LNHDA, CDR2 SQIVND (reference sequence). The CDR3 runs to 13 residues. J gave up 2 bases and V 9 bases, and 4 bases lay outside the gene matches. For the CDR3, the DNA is TGTGCCAGCCAAGACAGGGGCAATCAGCCCCAGCATTTT. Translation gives CASQDRGNQPQHF.